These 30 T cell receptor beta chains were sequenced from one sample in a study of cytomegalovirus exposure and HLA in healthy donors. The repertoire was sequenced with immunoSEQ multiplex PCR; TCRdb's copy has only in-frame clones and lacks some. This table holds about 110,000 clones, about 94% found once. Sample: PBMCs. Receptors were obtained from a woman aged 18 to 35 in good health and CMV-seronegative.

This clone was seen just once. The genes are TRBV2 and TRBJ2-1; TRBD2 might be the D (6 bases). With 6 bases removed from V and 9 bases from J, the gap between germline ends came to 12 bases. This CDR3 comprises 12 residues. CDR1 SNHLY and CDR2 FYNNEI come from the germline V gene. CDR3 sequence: CASSTKAGEQFF. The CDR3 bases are TGTGCCAGCAGCACCAAAGCGGGTGAGCAGTTCTTC.

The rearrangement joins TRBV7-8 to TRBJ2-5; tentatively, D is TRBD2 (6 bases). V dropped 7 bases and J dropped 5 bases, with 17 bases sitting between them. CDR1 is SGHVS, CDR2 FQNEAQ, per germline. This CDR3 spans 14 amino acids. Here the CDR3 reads CASTPRREVETQYF. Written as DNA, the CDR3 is TGTGCCAGCACCCCAAGGAGGGAAGTGGAGACCCAGTACTTC.

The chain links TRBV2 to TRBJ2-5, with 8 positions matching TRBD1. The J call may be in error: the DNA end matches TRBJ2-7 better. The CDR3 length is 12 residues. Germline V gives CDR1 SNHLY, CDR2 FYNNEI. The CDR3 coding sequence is TGTGCCAGCAGGGGACAGGACTACGAGCAGTACTTC. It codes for CASRGQDYEQYF.

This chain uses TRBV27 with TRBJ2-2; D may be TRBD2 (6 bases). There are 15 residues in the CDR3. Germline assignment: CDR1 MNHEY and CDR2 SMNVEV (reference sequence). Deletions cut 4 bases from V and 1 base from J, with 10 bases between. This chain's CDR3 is CASSYGTVNTGELFF. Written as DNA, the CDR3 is TGTGCCAGCAGTTACGGGACTGTGAACACCGGGGAGCTGTTTTTT.

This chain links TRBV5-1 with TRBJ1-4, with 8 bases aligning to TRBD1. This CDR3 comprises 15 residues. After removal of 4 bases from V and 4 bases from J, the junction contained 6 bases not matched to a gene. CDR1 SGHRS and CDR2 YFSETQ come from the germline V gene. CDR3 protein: CASSGGTGGNEKLFF. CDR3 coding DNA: TGCGCCAGCAGCGGCGGGACAGGTGGTAATGAAAAACTGTTTTTT.

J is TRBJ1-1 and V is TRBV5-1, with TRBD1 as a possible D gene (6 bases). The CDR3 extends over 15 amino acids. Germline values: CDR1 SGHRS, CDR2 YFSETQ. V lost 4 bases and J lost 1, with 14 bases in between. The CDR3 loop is CASSTGQTKNTEAFF. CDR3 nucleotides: TGCGCCAGCAGCACCGGACAGACCAAGAACACTGAAGCTTTCTTT.

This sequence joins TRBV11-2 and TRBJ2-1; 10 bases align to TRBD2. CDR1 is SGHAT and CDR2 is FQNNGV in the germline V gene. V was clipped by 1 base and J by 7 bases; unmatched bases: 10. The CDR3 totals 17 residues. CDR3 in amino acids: CASSLVAQRGGGNEQFF. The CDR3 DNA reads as TGTGCCAGCAGCTTAGTAGCACAGCGGGGGGGCGGTAATGAGCAGTTCTTC.

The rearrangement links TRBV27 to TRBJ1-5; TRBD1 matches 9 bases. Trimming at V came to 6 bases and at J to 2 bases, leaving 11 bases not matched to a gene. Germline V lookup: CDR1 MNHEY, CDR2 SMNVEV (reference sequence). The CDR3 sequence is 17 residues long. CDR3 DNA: TGTGCCAGCAGACCCTTACAGGGGGCGTCCGGCAATCAGCCCCAGCATTTT. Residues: CASRPLQGASGNQPQHF.

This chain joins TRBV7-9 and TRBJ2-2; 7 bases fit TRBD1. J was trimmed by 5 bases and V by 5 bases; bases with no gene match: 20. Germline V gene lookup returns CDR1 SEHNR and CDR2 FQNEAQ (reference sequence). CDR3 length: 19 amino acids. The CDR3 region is CASSQTGVFLLMGTGELFF. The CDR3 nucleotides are TGTGCCAGCAGCCAAACAGGGGTTTTCCTCCTCATGGGGACCGGGGAGCTGTTTTTT.

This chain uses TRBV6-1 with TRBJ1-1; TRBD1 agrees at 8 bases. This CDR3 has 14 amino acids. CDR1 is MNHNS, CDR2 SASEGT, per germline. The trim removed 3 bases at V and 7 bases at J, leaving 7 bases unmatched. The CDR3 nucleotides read TGTGCCAGCAGTGATGTAGGGACAGGCGATGAAGCTTTCTTT. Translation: CASSDVGTGDEAFF.

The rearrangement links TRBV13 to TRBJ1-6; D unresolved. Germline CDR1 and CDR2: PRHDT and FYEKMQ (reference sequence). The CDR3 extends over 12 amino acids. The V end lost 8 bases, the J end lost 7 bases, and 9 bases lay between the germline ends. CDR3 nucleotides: TGTGCCAGCGGACTCGCAAATTCACCCCTCCACTTT. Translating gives CASGLANSPLHF.

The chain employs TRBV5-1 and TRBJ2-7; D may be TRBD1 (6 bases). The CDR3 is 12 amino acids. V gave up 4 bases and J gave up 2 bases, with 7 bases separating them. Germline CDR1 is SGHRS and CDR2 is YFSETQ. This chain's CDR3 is CASSGDTYEQYF. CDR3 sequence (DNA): TGCGCCAGCAGCGGGGACACCTACGAGCAGTACTTC.

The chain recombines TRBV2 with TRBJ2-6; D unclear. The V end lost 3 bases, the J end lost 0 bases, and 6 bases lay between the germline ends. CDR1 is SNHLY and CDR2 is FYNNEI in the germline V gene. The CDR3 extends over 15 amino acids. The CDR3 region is CASSDLRSGANVLTF. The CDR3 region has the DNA TGTGCCAGCAGTGATTTGCGCTCTGGGGCCAACGTCCTGACTTTC.

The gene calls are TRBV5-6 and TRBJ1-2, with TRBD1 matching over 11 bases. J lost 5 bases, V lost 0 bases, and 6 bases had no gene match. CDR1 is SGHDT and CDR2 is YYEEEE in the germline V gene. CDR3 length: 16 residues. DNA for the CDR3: TGTGCCAGCAGCTTGGGGCCGGGACAGGGGGGATATGGCTACACCTTC. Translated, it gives CASSLGPGQGGYGYTF. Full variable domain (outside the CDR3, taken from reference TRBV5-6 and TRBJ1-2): DAGVTQSPTHLIKTRGQQVTLRCSPKSGHDTVSWYQQALGQGPQFIFQYYEEEERQRGNFPDRFSGHQFPNYSSELNVNALLLGDSALYLCASSLGPGQGGYGYTFGSGTRLTVV.

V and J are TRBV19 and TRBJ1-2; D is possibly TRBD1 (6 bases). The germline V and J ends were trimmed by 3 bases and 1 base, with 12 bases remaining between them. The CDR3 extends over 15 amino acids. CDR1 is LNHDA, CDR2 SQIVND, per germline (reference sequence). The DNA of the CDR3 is TGTGCCAGTAGTATCTCGGACAGTAATAACTATGGCTACACCTTC. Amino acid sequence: CASSISDSNNYGYTF.

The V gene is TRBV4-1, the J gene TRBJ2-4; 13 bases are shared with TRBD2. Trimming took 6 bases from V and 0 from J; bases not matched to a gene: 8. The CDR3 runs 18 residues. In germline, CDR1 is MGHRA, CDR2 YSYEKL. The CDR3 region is CASRQGLAGPLAKNIQYF. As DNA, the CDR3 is TGCGCCAGCAGGCAGGGACTAGCGGGGCCACTAGCCAAAAACATTCAGTACTTC.

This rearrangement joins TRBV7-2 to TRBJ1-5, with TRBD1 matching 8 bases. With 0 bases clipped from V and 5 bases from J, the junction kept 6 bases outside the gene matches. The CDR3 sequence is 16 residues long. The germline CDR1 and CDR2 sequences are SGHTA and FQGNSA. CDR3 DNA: TGTGCCAGCAGCTTAGCCTACGACAGGGGTCATCAGCCCCAGCATTTT. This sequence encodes CASSLAYDRGHQPQHF.

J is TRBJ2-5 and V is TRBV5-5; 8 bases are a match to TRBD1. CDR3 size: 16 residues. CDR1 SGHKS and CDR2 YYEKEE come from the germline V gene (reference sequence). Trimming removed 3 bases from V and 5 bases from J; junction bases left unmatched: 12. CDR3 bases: TGTGCCAGCAGCTCCCGGACAGGGAGTGGATTCGAGACCCAGTACTTC. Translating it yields CASSSRTGSGFETQYF.

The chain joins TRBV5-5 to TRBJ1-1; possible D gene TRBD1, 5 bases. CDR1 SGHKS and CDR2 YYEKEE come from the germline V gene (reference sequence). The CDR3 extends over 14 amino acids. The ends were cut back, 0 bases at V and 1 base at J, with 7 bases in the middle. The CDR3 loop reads CASSLAGGNTEAFF. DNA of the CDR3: TGTGCCAGCAGCTTGGCCGGGGGGAACACTGAAGCTTTCTTT. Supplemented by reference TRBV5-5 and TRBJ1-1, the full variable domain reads DAGVTQSPTHLIKTRGQQVTLRCSPISGHKSVSWYQQVLGQGPQFIFQYYEKEERGRGNFPDRFSARQFPNYSSELNVNALLLGDSALYLCASSLAGGNTEAFFGQGTRLTVV.

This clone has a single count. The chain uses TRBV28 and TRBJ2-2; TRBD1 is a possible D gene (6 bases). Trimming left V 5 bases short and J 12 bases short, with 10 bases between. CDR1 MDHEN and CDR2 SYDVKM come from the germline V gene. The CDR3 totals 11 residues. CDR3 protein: CASSRTGKLFF. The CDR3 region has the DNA TGTGCCAGCAGTCGTACAGGGAAGCTGTTTTTT.

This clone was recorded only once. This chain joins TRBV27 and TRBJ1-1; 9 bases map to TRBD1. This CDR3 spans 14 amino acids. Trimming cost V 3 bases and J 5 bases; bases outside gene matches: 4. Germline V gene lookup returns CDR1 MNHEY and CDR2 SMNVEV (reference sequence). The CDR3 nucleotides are TGTGCCAGCAGTTTCGGGACAGGGATAACTGAAGCTTTCTTT. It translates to CASSFGTGITEAFF.

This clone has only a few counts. CDR3 region: CASSPGQGVFLETQYF. The CDR3, as DNA: TGTGCCAGCAGCCCAGGACAGGGTGTTTTTCTGGAGACCCAGTACTTC. J is TRBJ2-5 and V is TRBV7-3, with TRBD1 matching over 8 bases. J lost 5 bases, V lost 5 bases, and 13 bases had no gene match. CDR1 is SGHTA, CDR2 FQGTGA, per germline. CDR3 length: 16 amino acids. The full variable domain, completed using reference TRBV7-3 and TRBJ2-5, is GAGVSQTPSNKVTEKGKYVELRCDPISGHTALYWYRQSLGQGPEFLIYFQGTGAADDSGLPNDRFFAVRPEGSVSTLKIQRTERGDSAVYLCASSPGQGVFLETQYFGPGTRLLVL.

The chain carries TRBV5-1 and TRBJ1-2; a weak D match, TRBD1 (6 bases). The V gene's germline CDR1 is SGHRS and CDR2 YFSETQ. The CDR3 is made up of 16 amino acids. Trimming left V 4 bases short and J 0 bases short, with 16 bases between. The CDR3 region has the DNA TGCGCCAGCAGCGGGGGCGTCACAGGGTCTAACTATGGCTACACCTTC. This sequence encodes CASSGGVTGSNYGYTF. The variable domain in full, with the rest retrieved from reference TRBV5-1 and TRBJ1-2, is KAGVTQTPRYLIKTRGQQVTLSCSPISGHRSVSWYQQTPGQGLQFLFEYFSETQRNKGNFPGRFSGRQFSNSRSEMNVSTLELGDSALYLCASSGGVTGSNYGYTFGSGTRLTVV.

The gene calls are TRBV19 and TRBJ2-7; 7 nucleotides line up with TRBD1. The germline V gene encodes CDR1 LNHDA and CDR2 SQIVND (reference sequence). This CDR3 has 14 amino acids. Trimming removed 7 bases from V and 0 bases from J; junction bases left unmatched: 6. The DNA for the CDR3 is TGTGCCAGTAATACCGGGACAGCCTCCTACGAGCAGTACTTC. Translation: CASNTGTASYEQYF.

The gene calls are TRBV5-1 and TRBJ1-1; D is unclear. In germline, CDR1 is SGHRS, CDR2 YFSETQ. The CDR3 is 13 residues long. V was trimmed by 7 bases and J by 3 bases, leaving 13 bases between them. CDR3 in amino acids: CASLREVDTEAFF. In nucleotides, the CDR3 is TGCGCCAGCCTTCGGGAAGTGGACACTGAAGCTTTCTTT.

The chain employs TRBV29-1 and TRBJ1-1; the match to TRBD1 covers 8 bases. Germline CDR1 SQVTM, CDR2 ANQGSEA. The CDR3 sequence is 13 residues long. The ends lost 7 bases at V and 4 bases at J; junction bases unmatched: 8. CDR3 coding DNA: TGCAGCGCCCCGGCAGGGGGCCTCACTGAAGCTTTCTTT. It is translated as CSAPAGGLTEAFF.

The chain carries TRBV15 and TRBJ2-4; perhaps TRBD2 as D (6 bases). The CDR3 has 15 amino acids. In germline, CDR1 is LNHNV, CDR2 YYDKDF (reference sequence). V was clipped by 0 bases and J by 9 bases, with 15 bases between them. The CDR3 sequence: CATSRDLAIGGIQYF. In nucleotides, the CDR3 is TGTGCCACCAGCAGAGATTTAGCGATCGGGGGCATTCAGTACTTC.

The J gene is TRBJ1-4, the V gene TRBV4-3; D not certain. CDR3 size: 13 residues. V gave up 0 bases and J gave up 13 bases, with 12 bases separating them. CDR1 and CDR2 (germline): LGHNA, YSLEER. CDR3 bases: TGCGCCAGCAGCCAAGAGACGGGTCTCAGACTGTTTTTT. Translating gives CASSQETGLRLFF.

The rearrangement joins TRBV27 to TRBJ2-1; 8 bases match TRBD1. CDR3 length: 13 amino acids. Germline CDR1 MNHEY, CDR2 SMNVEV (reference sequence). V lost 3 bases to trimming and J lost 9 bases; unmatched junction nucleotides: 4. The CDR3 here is CASSLDRVGEQFF. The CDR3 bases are TGTGCCAGCAGTTTGGACAGGGTTGGTGAGCAGTTCTTC.

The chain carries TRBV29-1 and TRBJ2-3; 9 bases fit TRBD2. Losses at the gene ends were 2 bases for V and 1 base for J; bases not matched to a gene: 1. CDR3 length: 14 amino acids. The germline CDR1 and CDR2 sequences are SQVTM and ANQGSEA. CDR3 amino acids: CSVEPSGGTDTQYF. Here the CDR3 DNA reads TGCAGCGTTGAACCTAGCGGGGGCACAGATACGCAGTATTTT.